This entry lists 20 T cell receptor beta chains sequenced from one sample in a study of CD8 T cells in Susac syndrome. Random hexamers were used to reverse transcribe roughly 0.45 to 1 ug of RNA. TCRdb recomputed calls from the immunoSEQ multiplex PCR reads with MiXCR, one row per CDR3 protein. The table lists 53,000 or so distinct CDR3 sequences, 93% of them singletons. The specimen was CD8+ T cells from PBMCs. The source of these receptors is a human donor in good health.

This chain joins TRBV14 and TRBJ2-7; TRBD1 aligns across 8 bases. The germline V gene encodes CDR1 SGHDN and CDR2 FVKESK. The CDR3 length is 13 residues. V lost 4 bases to trimming and J lost 6 bases; unmatched junction nucleotides: 5. This CDR3 is CASSPTDRGEQYF. The DNA of the CDR3 is TGTGCCAGCAGCCCCACCGACAGGGGCGAGCAGTACTTC.

The rearrangement links TRBV14 to TRBJ2-7; D may correspond to TRBD1 or TRBD2 (5 bases each). The germline V gene has CDR1 SGHDN and CDR2 FVKESK. V was shortened by 1 base and J by 1 base, with 14 bases between the two germline ends. There are 16 residues in the CDR3. The CDR3 protein is CASSQGGPRRSYEQYF. In nucleotides, the CDR3 is TGTGCCAGCAGCCAAGGGGGACCTAGGAGGTCCTACGAGCAGTACTTC.

This clonotype was detected once. This sequence joins TRBV7-9 and TRBJ2-1, with 8 bases matching TRBD1. CDR1 is SEHNR and CDR2 is FQNEAQ in the germline V gene (reference sequence). This CDR3 has 17 amino acids. The V segment lost 0 bases and the J segment 8 bases; nucleotides outside the gene matches: 12. The CDR3 reads CASSLAMGRTGFDEQFF. The CDR3 DNA follows: TGTGCCAGCAGCTTAGCGATGGGAAGGACAGGGTTCGATGAGCAGTTCTTC.

The chain employs TRBV7-9 and TRBJ1-1; tentative D call: TRBD1 (5 bases). With 5 bases removed from V and 2 bases from J, the gap between germline ends came to 15 bases. CDR3 length equals 15 residues. Germline V gene data show CDR1 as SEHNR and CDR2 as FQNEAQ (reference sequence). The DNA of the CDR3 is TGTGCCAGCAGCCTTGGGGCCCCCGCCAACACTGAAGCTTTCTTT. It is translated as CASSLGAPANTEAFF.

V and J are TRBV12-3 or TRBV12-4 and TRBJ2-1, with 16 positions matching TRBD2. The CDR3 is 16 amino acids. With 6 bases clipped from V and 6 bases from J, the junction kept 5 bases outside the gene matches. CDR3 DNA: TGTGCCAGCAGGGGACTAGCGGGAGGGTCCGTCAATGAGCAGTTCTTC. Its translation is CASRGLAGGSVNEQFF.

The J gene is TRBJ1-4, the V gene TRBV7-6; D is possibly TRBD1 (5 bases). V was trimmed by 4 bases and J by 5 bases, leaving 20 bases between them. Per germline, CDR1 SGHVS and CDR2 FNYEAQ. The CDR3 sequence is 17 residues long. The CDR3 sequence is CASSSGAGQGLNEKLFF. In nucleotides, the CDR3 is TGTGCCAGCAGCTCAGGCGCAGGCCAGGGCTTAAATGAAAAACTGTTTTTT.

The chain is built from TRBV3-1 and TRBJ1-2, with D perhaps matching TRBD1 (6 bases). CDR1 and CDR2 from the germline V gene are LGHDT and YNNKEL (reference sequence). V was shortened by 6 bases and J by 7 bases, with 21 bases between the two germline ends. The CDR3 consists of 15 residues. The CDR3 DNA sequence: TGTGCCAGCAGTTACGACACGGGGGGCTGGAGTGGCTACACCTTC. It codes for CASSYDTGGWSGYTF. The variable domain in full, with the rest retrieved from reference TRBV3-1 and TRBJ1-2, is DTAVSQTPKYLVTQMGNDKSIKCEQNLGHDTMYWYKQDSKKFLKIMFSYNNKELIINETVPNRFSPKSPDKAHLNLHINSLELGDSAVYFCASSYDTGGWSGYTFGSGTRLTVV.

This clonotype occurred once. This rearrangement joins TRBV2 to TRBJ2-7; D gene ambiguous. Trimming removed 8 bases at V and 0 bases at J, with 5 bases between. The germline V gene has CDR1 SNHLY and CDR2 FYNNEI. The CDR3 runs to 11 residues. CDR3 sequence reads: CASEISYEQYF. As DNA, the CDR3 is TGTGCCAGCGAGATCTCCTACGAGCAGTACTTC.

The chain employs TRBV12-3 or TRBV12-4 and TRBJ2-3; D is uncertain. With 0 bases removed from V and 1 base from J, the gap between germline ends came to 2 bases. The CDR3 has 13 amino acids. This CDR3 reads CASSLARTDTQYF. CDR3 coding DNA: TGTGCCAGCAGTTTAGCGCGCACAGATACGCAGTATTTT.

The CDR3 DNA reads as TGCAGCGTTCCGATCGGCCTCTATGGCTACACCTTC. Its protein is CSVPIGLYGYTF. The J gene is TRBJ1-2, the V gene TRBV29-1; D not resolved. The CDR3 runs 12 residues. Trimming removed 5 bases at V and 4 bases at J, with 11 bases between. Germline assignment: CDR1 SQVTM and CDR2 ANQGSEA.

The chain is built from TRBV7-9 and TRBJ2-1; D assignment may be TRBD1 or TRBD2 (5 bases each). CDR1 and CDR2 (germline): SEHNR, FQNEAQ (reference sequence). CDR3 length: 13 residues. Trimming left V 7 bases short and J 7 bases short, with 14 bases between. CDR3 nucleotides: TGTGCCAGCAACCCCGGGACCTGGAATGAGCAGTTCTTC. Protein sequence: CASNPGTWNEQFF.

The chain is built from TRBV4-1 and TRBJ1-4; D uncertain. Germline V CDR1 and CDR2: MGHRA, YSYEKL. The CDR3 has 15 residues. V was pared by 0 bases and J by 6 bases, with 11 bases between. CDR3 amino acids: CASSQDRGYYEKLFF. As DNA, the CDR3 is TGCGCCAGCAGCCAAGATAGAGGTTATTATGAAAAACTGTTTTTT.

V usage is TRBV27 and J usage is TRBJ2-1; D is unclear. Germline assignment: CDR1 MNHEY and CDR2 SMNVEV (reference sequence). Between the trimmed V and J ends, which lost 3 bases and 0 bases, there was a span of 6 bases. There are 14 residues in the CDR3. DNA for the CDR3: TGTGCCAGCAGTTTGGAGTACTCCTACAATGAGCAGTTCTTC. This gives the protein CASSLEYSYNEQFF.

V usage is TRBV3-1 and J usage is TRBJ1-4; D call uncertain. V lost 0 bases to trimming and J lost 8 bases, with 10 bases between them. The CDR3 has 14 residues. The V gene's germline CDR1 is LGHDT and CDR2 YNNKEL (reference sequence). DNA of the CDR3: TGTGCCAGCAGCCAAGAGGGATCCCTCGAAAAACTGTTTTTT. It encodes CASSQEGSLEKLFF.

This clonotype was detected once. The chain combines TRBV6-1 with TRBJ2-2; D perhaps matches TRBD2 (6 bases). V lost 10 bases to trimming and J lost 5 bases, with 14 bases between them. CDR3 size: 13 residues. Looked up from germline, CDR1 is MNHNS and CDR2 is SASEGT. The CDR3 reads CATQEGNTGELFF. Here the CDR3 DNA reads TGTGCCACCCAGGAGGGGAATACCGGGGAGCTGTTTTTT.

The chain has TRBV12-3 or TRBV12-4 and TRBJ2-5; no clear D gene. The CDR3 totals 16 residues. The V and J ends lost 5 bases and 2 bases respectively, with 18 bases between them. The CDR3 DNA sequence: TGTGCCAGCAGTGACCGCAAGTCAAACGGACAAGAGACCCAGTACTTC. This codes for CASSDRKSNGQETQYF.

This clonotype was picked up one time. This sequence joins TRBV24-1 and TRBJ2-1; 8 positions agree with TRBD1. CDR3 size: 17 residues. Germline CDR1 reads KGHDR; CDR2 reads SFDVKD. The ends lost 5 bases at V and 0 bases at J; junction bases unmatched: 8. This CDR3 is CATSATRTGSSYNEQFF. For the CDR3, the DNA is TGTGCCACCAGTGCCACCAGGACAGGGAGCTCCTACAATGAGCAGTTCTTC.

The V and J genes are TRBV5-1 and TRBJ2-3; D is undetermined. The CDR3 consists of 14 residues. CDR1 and CDR2 from the germline V gene are SGHRS and YFSETQ. The V end lost 3 bases, the J end lost 2 bases, and 10 bases lay between the germline ends. CDR3 DNA: TGCGCCAGCAGCTCATGGATTCCCACAGATACGCAGTATTTT. Translation: CASSSWIPTDTQYF.

This rearrangement joins TRBV5-6 to TRBJ1-4; 11 bases are a match to TRBD1. The V gene's germline CDR1 is SGHDT and CDR2 YYEEEE. The CDR3 is 14 residues long. Trimming at V came to 5 bases and at J to 10 bases, leaving 7 bases not matched to a gene. CDR3 nucleotides: TGTGCCAGCAGTCATGGACAGGGGGCGAGAAAACTGTTTTTT. Protein: CASSHGQGARKLFF.

The chain carries TRBV6-6 and TRBJ2-7; TRBD2 matches at 7 bases. The V gene end was trimmed by 6 bases and the J gene end by 3 bases; junction bases not matched to a gene: 11. CDR3 length: 15 residues. The V gene's germline CDR1 is MNHNY and CDR2 SVGAGI (reference sequence). The CDR3 DNA follows: TGTGCCAGCAGCCCCCGGGGGGAGCGGGACTACGAGCAGTACTTC. Translating it yields CASSPRGERDYEQYF.